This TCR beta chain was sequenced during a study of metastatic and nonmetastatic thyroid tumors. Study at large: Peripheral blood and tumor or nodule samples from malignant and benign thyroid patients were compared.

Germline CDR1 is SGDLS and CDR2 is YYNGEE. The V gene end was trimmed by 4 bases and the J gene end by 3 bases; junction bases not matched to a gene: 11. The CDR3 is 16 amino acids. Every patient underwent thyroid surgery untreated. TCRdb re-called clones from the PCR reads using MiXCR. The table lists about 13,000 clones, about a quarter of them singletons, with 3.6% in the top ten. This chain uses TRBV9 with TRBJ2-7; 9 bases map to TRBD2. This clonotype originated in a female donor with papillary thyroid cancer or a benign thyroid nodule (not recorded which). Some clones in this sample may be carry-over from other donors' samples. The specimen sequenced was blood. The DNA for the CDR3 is TGTGCCAGCAGCCCGCGGGCTAGCGGGATCCACTACGAGCAGTACTTC. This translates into CASSPRASGIHYEQYF.